This TCR beta chain was observed in a study of blood T cell repertoires in COVID-19. The wider study: Samples of COVID-19 (acute and convalescent) were obtained from the United States, Italy and Spain. The analysed material was cDNA or gDNA that came from T cells, B-cell-depleted T cells, or PBMCs.

CDR1 and CDR2 from the germline V gene are SGHAT and FQNNGV. This CDR3 contains 14 residues. The V and J ends lost 3 bases and 2 bases respectively, with 10 bases between them. As originally analysed: Amplification from reference gene primers served as the basis for estimated nucleated cell counts. Sequencing was performed with immunoSEQ multiplex PCR; in TCRdb, only in-frame clones are kept and a portion is missing. Clone size and V and J calls were adopted from that table, with D and trimming inferred from the DNA. The repertoire holds over 15,000 clones, with more than 85% as singletons. The receptor's source is a human donor in a cohort sampled during active COVID-19. The chain couples TRBV11-2 to TRBJ2-5, with no clear D. Material for sequencing was peripheral blood. The CDR3 here is CASSFSGAQETQYF. As DNA, the CDR3 is TGTGCCAGCAGCTTTTCAGGCGCACAAGAGACCCAGTACTTC.